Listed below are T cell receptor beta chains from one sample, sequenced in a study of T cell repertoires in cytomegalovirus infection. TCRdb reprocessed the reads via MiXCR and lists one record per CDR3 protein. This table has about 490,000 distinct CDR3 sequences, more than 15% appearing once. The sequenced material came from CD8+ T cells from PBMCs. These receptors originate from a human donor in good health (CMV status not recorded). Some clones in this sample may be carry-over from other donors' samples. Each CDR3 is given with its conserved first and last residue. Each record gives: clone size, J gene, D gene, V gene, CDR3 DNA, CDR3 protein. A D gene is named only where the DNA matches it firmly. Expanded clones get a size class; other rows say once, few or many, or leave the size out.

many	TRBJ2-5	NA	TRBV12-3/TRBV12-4	TGTGCCAACCGGGGACGAGAGACCCAGTACTTC	CANRGRETQYF
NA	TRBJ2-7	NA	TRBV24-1	TGTGCCACAAGTGATGGCAGGACATGGACACACGAGCAGTACTTC	CATSDGRTWTHEQYF
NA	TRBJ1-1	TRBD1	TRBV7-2	TGTGCCGGGCCACAGGGGGCGATGAACACTTTAGCTTTCTTT	CAGPQGAMNTLAFF
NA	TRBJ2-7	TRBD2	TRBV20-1	TGCAGTGCCACTAGTAGACGCGGGGGGGACTACGAGCAGTACTTC	CSATSRRGGDYEQYF
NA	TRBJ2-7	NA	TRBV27	TGTGCCAGCACCCTCCGCGGCAGGGGCTACGAGCAGTACTTC	CASTLRGRGYEQYF
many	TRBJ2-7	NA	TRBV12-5	TGTGCTAGTGGTTTGGGATCGTTAAGGTCCTACGAGCAGTACTTC	CASGLGSLRSYEQYF
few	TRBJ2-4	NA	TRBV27	TGTGCCAGCAGTTCCTCTTCTATAGCCAAAAACATTCAGTACTTC	CASSSSSIAKNIQYF
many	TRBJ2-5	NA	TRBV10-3	TGTGCCATCGCAGCGACAGACCAAGAGACCCAGTACTTC	CAIAATDQETQYF
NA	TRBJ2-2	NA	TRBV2	TGTGCCAGCAGTAGGAGGCCCCCCGGGGAGCTGTTTTTT	CASSRRPPGELFF
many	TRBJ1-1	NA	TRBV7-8	TGTGCCTCTCGCTGGGACTTGGATCTCATGAACACTGAAGCTTTCTTT	CASRWDLDLMNTEAFF
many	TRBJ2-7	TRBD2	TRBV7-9	TGTGCCAGCAGCTTAGTCCGGGGCGGGAGGTACGAGCAGTACTTC	CASSLVRGGRYEQYF
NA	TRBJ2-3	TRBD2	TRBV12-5	TGTGCTAGTGGTCTCCAGGTACTAGCGGGGGGCACAGATACGCAGTATTTT	CASGLQVLAGGTDTQYF
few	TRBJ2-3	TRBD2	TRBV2	TGTGCCAGCAGTGAGTGGCGGGGGGACACAGATACGCAGTATTTT	CASSEWRGDTDTQYF
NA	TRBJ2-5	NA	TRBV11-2	TGTGCCAGCAGCCCGGGACTGCCGAGGGAGACCCAGTACTTC	CASSPGLPRETQYF
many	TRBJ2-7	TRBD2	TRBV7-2	TGTGCCAGCAGCTCCGGGACTAGCGGGTTGCCCTACGAGCAGTACTTC	CASSSGTSGLPYEQYF
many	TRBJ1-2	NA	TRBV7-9	TGTGCCAGCAGCCCGTCGTGGGGAAGGGATAGCTATGGCTACACCTTC	CASSPSWGRDSYGYTF
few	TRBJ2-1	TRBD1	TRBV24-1	TGTGCCACCAGTGCTCCGGGACAGGGGCTCAATGAGCAGTTCTTC	CATSAPGQGLNEQFF
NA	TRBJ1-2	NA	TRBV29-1	TGCAGCGTGGATCTTCAGGGAGGGGGATATGGCTACACCTTC	CSVDLQGGGYGYTF
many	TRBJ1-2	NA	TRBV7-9	TGTGCCAGCAGCTTAACCAGCATCTATGGCTACACCTTC	CASSLTSIYGYTF
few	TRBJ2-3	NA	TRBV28	TGTGGCCCTATGAGGTTTTACACAGATACGCAGTATTTT	CGPMRFYTDTQYF
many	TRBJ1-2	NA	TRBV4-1	TGCGCCAGCAGCCAGGACGGCCAGGGTAACTATGGCTACACCTTC	CASSQDGQGNYGYTF
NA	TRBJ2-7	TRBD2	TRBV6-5	TGTGCCAGCAGTCCCAGGACTAGCGCTGAGCAGTACTTC	CASSPRTSAEQYF
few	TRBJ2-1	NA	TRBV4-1	TGCGCCAGCAGCCAGGGGACACTCCAGTACAGTGAGCAGTTCTTC	CASSQGTLQYSEQFF
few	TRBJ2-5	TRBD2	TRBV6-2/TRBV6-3	TGTGCCAGCAAATTAGCGGGAGGGCTGGAGACCCAGTACTTC	CASKLAGGLETQYF
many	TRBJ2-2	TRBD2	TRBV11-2	TGTGCCAGCAGCTCCACTCTAGCGGGGGGCCCCACCGGGGAGCTGTTTTTT	CASSSTLAGGPTGELFF
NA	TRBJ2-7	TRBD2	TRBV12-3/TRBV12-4	TGTGCCAGCAGTTTAGTTGTTGGGTGGGAGGGCCCGGGTGAGCAGTACTTC	CASSLVVGWEGPGEQYF
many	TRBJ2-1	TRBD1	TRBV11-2	TGTGCCAGCACCCTGATACCGGGACAGGGGGCTGACAATGAGCAGTTCTTC	CASTLIPGQGADNEQFF
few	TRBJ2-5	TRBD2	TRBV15	TGTGCCACCAGCAGAGATCTGGTTCTAGCGGGCCAAGAGACCCAGTACTTC	CATSRDLVLAGQETQYF
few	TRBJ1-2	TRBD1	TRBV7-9	TGTGCCAGCAGCCAAATACAGGGGGTATATGGCTACACCTTC	CASSQIQGVYGYTF
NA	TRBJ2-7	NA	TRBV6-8	TGTGCCAGCAGTTACTCTCACGGGGGGCTCGAGCAGTACTTC	CASSYSHGGLEQYF
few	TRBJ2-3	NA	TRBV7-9	TGTGCCAGCGCCCGGGCCGATGCTACGCAGTATTTT	CASARADATQYF
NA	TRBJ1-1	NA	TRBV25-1	TGTGCCAGCAGTGAATTCGTCAGCGGGAACACTGAAGCTTTCTTT	CASSEFVSGNTEAFF